This T cell receptor beta chain appears in the sequencing data of a study of blood T cells in healthy people across ages. The authors ran a second PCR of 7 to 11 cycles using a sample-barcoded 5' primer and a J-beta primer mix. All cDNA molecules were each tagged by a template-switch adaptor with 12 random nucleotides. TCRdb recomputed calls from the 5' RACE reads with MiXCR, one row per CDR3 protein. The repertoire has hundreds of thousands of distinct CDR3 sequences, over 45% of them found once; the top ten carry 20% to 25%. This clonotype was seen more than once but under ten times. Its antigen remains unknown. Notes on the study in general: Across the age range, TCR beta diversity per million T cells fell in a roughly linear way. With unsorted PBMCs, a conclusive comparison of naive versus antigen-experienced cells was not possible. Researchers deemed the diversity estimates from one million T cells underestimates.

The V end was cut by 2 bases, the J end by 5 bases, with 5 bases between. CDR1 and CDR2 from the germline V gene are SNHLY and FYNNEI. CDR3 length: 12 residues. The chain links TRBV2 to TRBJ2-3; D is unclear. This receptor was obtained from a man aged 25-45 years in good health. Sequencing was performed on blood. This chain's CDR3 is CASSELKDTQYF. The DNA of the CDR3 is TGTGCCAGCAGTGAATTGAAAGATACGCAGTATTTT. Using reference TRBV2 and TRBJ2-3 for the parts outside the CDR3, the full variable domain is EPEVTQTPSHQVTQMGQEVILRCVPISNHLYFYWYRQILGQKVEFLVSFYNNEISEKSEIFDDQFSVERPDGSNFTLKIRSTKLEDSAMYFCASSELKDTQYFGPGTRLTVL.